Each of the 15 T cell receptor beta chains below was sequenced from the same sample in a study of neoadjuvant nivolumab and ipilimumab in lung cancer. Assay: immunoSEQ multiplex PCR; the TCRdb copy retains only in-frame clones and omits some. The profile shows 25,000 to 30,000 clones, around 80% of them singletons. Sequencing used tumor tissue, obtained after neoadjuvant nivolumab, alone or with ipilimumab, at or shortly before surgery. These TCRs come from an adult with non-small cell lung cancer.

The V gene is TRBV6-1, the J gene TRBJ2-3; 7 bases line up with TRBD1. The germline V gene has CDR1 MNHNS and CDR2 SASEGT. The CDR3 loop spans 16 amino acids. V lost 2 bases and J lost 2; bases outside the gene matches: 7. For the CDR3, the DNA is TGTGCCAGCAGTGAATTCACCCAGGGGGACACAGATACGCAGTATTTT. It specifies CASSEFTQGDTDTQYF.

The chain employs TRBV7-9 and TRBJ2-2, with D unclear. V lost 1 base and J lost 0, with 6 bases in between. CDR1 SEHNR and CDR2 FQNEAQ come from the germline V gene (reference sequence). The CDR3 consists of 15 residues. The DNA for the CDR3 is TGTGCCAGCAGCTTAGGAGTGGCGAACACCGGGGAGCTGTTTTTT. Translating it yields CASSLGVANTGELFF.

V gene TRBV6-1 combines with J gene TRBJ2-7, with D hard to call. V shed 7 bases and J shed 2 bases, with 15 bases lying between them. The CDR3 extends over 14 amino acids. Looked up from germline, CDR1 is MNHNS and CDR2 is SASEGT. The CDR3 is CASTQRPVTYEQYF. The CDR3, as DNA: TGTGCCAGCACCCAGCGCCCGGTTACCTACGAGCAGTACTTC.

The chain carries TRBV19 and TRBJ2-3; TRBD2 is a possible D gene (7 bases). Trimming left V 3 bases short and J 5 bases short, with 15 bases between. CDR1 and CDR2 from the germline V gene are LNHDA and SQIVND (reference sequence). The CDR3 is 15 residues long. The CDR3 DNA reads TGTGCCAGTAGTATCCTCGGGGGGCAGGGAGATACGCAGTATTTT. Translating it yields CASSILGGQGDTQYF.

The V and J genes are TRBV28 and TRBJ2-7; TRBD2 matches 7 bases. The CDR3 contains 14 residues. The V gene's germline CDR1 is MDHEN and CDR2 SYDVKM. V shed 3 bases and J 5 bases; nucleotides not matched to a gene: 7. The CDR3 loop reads CASSLWSGTHEQYF. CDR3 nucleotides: TGTGCCAGCAGTTTGTGGAGCGGGACCCACGAGCAGTACTTC. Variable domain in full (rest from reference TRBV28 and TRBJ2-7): DVKVTQSSRYLVKRTGEKVFLECVQDMDHENMFWYRQDPGLGLRLIYFSYDVKMKEKGDIPEGYSVSREKKERFSLILESASTNQTSMYLCASSLWSGTHEQYFGPGTRLTVT.

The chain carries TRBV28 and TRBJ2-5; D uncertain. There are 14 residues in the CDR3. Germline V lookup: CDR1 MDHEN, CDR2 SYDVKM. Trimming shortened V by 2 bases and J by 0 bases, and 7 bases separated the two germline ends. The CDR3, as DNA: TGTGCCAGCAGTTTAGACACGGACCAAGAGACCCAGTACTTC. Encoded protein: CASSLDTDQETQYF.

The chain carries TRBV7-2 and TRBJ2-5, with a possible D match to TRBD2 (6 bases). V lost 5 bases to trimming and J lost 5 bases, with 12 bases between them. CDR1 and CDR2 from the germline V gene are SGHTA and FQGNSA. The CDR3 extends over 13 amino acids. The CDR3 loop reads CASSLIGRETQYF. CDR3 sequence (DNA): TGTGCCAGCAGCCTCATAGGGAGGGAGACCCAGTACTTC.

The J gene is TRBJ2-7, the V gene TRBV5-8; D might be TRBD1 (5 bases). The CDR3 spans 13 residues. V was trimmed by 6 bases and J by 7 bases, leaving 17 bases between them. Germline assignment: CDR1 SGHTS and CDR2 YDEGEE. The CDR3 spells CASNPNKGREQYF. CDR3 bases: TGTGCCAGCAACCCTAATAAGGGGCGTGAGCAGTACTTC.

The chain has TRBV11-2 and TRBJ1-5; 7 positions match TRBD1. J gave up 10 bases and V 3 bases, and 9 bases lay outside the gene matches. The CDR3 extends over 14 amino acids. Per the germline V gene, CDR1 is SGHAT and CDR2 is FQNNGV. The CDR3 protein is CASSLETGHYPQHF. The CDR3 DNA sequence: TGTGCCAGCAGCTTGGAGACAGGGCATTATCCCCAGCATTTT. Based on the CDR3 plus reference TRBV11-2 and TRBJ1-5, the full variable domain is EAGVAQSPRYKIIEKRQSVAFWCNPISGHATLYWYQQILGQGPKLLIQFQNNGVVDDSQLPKDRFSAERLKGVDSTLKIQPAKLEDSAVYLCASSLETGHYPQHFGDGTRLSIL.

The CDR3 sequence: CASSQALAGGPSTDTQYF. The CDR3 DNA reads as TGCGCCAGCAGCCAAGCCCTAGCGGGAGGGCCGTCGACAGATACGCAGTATTTT. The chain employs TRBV4-3 and TRBJ2-3; 12 bases are shared with TRBD2. The CDR3 covers 18 residues. Trimming cost V 1 base and J 3 bases; bases outside gene matches: 8. Germline V CDR1 and CDR2: LGHNA, YSLEER.

The CDR3 spells CASSLEGATDTQYF. The CDR3 bases are TGTGCCAGCAGCTTAGAGGGGGCTACAGATACGCAGTATTTT. The chain is built from TRBV7-2 and TRBJ2-3; 7 nucleotides match TRBD1. The CDR3 is 14 residues long. CDR1 and CDR2 (germline): SGHTA, FQGNSA. V dropped 1 base and J dropped 3; count of bases not matched to a gene: 1.

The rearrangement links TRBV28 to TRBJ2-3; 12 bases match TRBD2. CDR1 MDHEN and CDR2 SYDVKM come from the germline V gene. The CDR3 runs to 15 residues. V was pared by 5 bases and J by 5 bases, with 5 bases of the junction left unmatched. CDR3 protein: CASSPSSGRGDTQYF. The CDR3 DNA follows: TGTGCCAGCAGTCCCTCTAGCGGGAGGGGAGATACGCAGTATTTT.

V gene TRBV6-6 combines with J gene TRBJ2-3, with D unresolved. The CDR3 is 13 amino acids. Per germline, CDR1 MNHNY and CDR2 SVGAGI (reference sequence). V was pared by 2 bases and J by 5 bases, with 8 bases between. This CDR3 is CASSYEWGDTQYF. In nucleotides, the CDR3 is TGTGCCAGCAGTTACGAATGGGGAGATACGCAGTATTTT.

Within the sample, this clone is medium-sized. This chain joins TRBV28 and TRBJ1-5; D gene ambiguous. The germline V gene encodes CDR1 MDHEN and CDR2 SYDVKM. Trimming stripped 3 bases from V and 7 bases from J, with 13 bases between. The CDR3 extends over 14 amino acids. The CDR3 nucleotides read TGTGCCAGCAGTTTCTCGGGGATCGAGCAGCCCCAGCATTTT. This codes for CASSFSGIEQPQHF.

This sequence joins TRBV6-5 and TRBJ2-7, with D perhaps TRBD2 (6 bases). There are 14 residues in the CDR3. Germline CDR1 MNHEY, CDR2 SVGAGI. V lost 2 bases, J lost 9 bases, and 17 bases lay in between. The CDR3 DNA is TGTGCCAGCAGTTACGCGCCCCAAGCGGGTTGGCAGTACTTC. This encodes CASSYAPQAGWQYF.